Sequencing of this T cell receptor (beta chain) was carried out in a study of T cell repertoires in cytomegalovirus infection. Turning to the study itself: Both a matching HLA type and CMV infection were indicated by public TCR beta signatures. Study-level findings and limits: CMV carriers having the relevant HLA were flagged by cumulative public TCR beta family frequency. HLA-C-restricted CMV-specific TCR beta clonotypes prevailed in the ex vivo response.

V lost 4 bases and J 4 bases, leaving 10 bases between the germline ends. Germline CDR1 and CDR2: MGHRA and YSYEKL. The length of the CDR3 is 14 residues. To note about this clonotype: Its antigen is still unknown. A much larger clone differs by one base, so this may be a read error.

TCRdb reanalysed the reads using MiXCR and keeps one entry per CDR3 protein. The table shows approximately 500,000 distinct CDR3 sequences, with about 15% occurring only once. What was sequenced was CD8+ T cells from PBMCs. The chain has TRBV4-1 and TRBJ2-2; D gene unclear. The clonotype comes from a human donor in good health (CMV status not recorded). Some clones in this sample may be carry-over from other donors' samples. CDR3 in DNA: TGCGCCAGCAGCCGTGCCATGGGCACCGGGGAGCTGTTTTTT. Translation gives CASSRAMGTGELFF.